The 23 T cell receptor beta chains presented below share a single source sample, sequenced in a study of shared clonotypes between healthy human individuals. Here immunoSEQ multiplex PCR was the method, and the copy in TCRdb shows in-frame clones only, minus some. The sample lists roughly 1,500,000 clones, approximately 98% occurring once. Sequencing input: naive CD4+ T cells sorted from blood. The subset: CD45RA+ positively selected. These receptors originate from a man aged 25 to 45 in good health.

V is TRBV28 and J is TRBJ1-5; 7 bases line up with TRBD1. The CDR3 spans 13 residues. CDR1 MDHEN and CDR2 SYDVKM come from the germline V gene. V was pared by 5 bases and J by 5 bases, with 3 bases of the junction left unmatched. The CDR3 loop reads CASSRTGDQPQHF. CDR3 nucleotide sequence: TGTGCCAGCAGTCGGACAGGCGATCAGCCCCAGCATTTT.

The J gene is TRBJ1-2, the V gene TRBV29-1; TRBD1 is a possible D gene (6 bases). Germline CDR1 reads SQVTM; CDR2 reads ANQGSEA. The CDR3 runs to 16 residues. Trimming took off 0 bases at V and 1 base at J, with 15 bases between the two ends. The CDR3 region is CSVEDSDSPFNYGYTF. In DNA form, the CDR3 reads TGCAGCGTTGAAGATTCGGACAGCCCGTTTAACTATGGCTACACCTTC.

The chain recombines TRBV11-2 with TRBJ2-2; tentatively, D is TRBD2 (5 bases). The CDR3 extends over 15 amino acids. The germline V and J ends were trimmed by 5 bases and 0 bases, with 10 bases remaining between them. Germline CDR1 is SGHAT and CDR2 is FQNNGV. CDR3 in DNA: TGTGCCAGCAGCCCTTGGGAGTCGAACACCGGGGAGCTGTTTTTT. Residues: CASSPWESNTGELFF. The full variable domain, completed using reference TRBV11-2 and TRBJ2-2, is EAGVAQSPRYKIIEKRQSVAFWCNPISGHATLYWYQQILGQGPKLLIQFQNNGVVDDSQLPKDRFSAERLKGVDSTLKIQPAKLEDSAVYLCASSPWESNTGELFFGEGSRLTVL.

This rearrangement joins TRBV5-4 to TRBJ2-1, with TRBD1 identical over 7 bases. The CDR3 covers 13 residues. V lost 3 bases and J lost 8; bases outside the gene matches: 5. The germline gives CDR1 SGHNT, CDR2 YYREEE (reference sequence). The chain's CDR3 is CASSWGQQDEQFF. The CDR3 DNA reads as TGTGCCAGCAGCTGGGGACAGCAGGATGAGCAGTTCTTC.

CDR3: CASSQAVGTQYF. The CDR3 nucleotides are TGTGCCAGCAGCCAGGCCGTCGGAACCCAGTACTTC. The chain joins TRBV7-2 to TRBJ2-5; unclear D gene. Trimming took off 5 bases at V and 8 bases at J, with 12 bases between the two ends. The germline V gene has CDR1 SGHTA and CDR2 FQGNSA. The CDR3 has 12 residues.

The chain has TRBV10-3 and TRBJ2-3; D might be TRBD2 (5 bases). The germline V gene has CDR1 ENHRY and CDR2 SYGVKD. The CDR3 runs 15 residues. Trimming stripped 0 bases from V and 2 bases from J, with 9 bases between. The CDR3 region has the DNA TGTGCCATCAGTGAGTCGGCGGGTCCCACAGATACGCAGTATTTT. This codes for CAISESAGPTDTQYF.

This chain uses TRBV12-5 with TRBJ1-5, with D maybe TRBD1 (5 bases). The germline CDR1 and CDR2 sequences are LGHNT and FRNRAP. V was trimmed by 3 bases and J by 13 bases, leaving 16 bases between them. CDR3 length: 13 residues. CDR3 region: CASGFGLGGLQHF. The DNA for the CDR3 is TGTGCTAGTGGTTTTGGTCTCGGGGGTTTACAGCATTTT.

The V and J genes are TRBV6-1 and TRBJ2-3; D is possibly TRBD2 (6 bases). The V end was cut by 2 bases, the J end by 6 bases, with 6 bases between. The CDR3 covers 12 residues. Germline values: CDR1 MNHNS, CDR2 SASEGT. Here the CDR3 reads CASSELADTQYF. The DNA for the CDR3 is TGTGCCAGCAGTGAACTAGCGGATACGCAGTATTTT.

This rearrangement joins TRBV30 to TRBJ1-5; D is unresolved. This CDR3 comprises 13 residues. V was shortened by 2 bases and J by 2 bases, with 7 bases between the two germline ends. Per the germline V gene, CDR1 is GTSNPN and CDR2 is SVGIG (reference sequence). This chain's CDR3 is CAWSQTGNQPQHF. The CDR3 nucleotides read TGTGCCTGGAGTCAGACCGGCAATCAGCCCCAGCATTTT.

The V call is TRBV5-6, the J call TRBJ1-1; D might be TRBD1 (5 bases). The CDR3 is made up of 16 amino acids. In germline, CDR1 is SGHDT, CDR2 YYEEEE. The germline V and J ends were trimmed by 0 bases and 2 bases, with 14 bases remaining between them. The CDR3 reads CASSLEVGVVNTEAFF. The CDR3, as DNA: TGTGCCAGCAGCTTGGAAGTAGGGGTAGTTAACACTGAAGCTTTCTTT.

This chain joins TRBV28 and TRBJ2-7, with TRBD1 identical over 7 bases. The CDR3 spans 14 residues. With 6 bases clipped from V and 2 bases from J, the junction kept 7 bases outside the gene matches. CDR1 is MDHEN, CDR2 SYDVKM, per germline. CDR3 sequence: CASSEGARAYEQYF. In DNA form, the CDR3 reads TGTGCCAGCAGCGAGGGGGCGAGGGCCTACGAGCAGTACTTC.

This chain links TRBV11-2 with TRBJ2-2; D assignment may be TRBD1 or TRBD2 (5 bases each). The V end was cut by 5 bases, the J end by 5 bases, with 21 bases between. CDR1 and CDR2 from the germline V gene are SGHAT and FQNNGV. This CDR3 region has 17 residues. The CDR3: CASSPILSGTVTGELFF. The CDR3 nucleotides read TGTGCCAGCAGCCCAATCCTTTCCGGGACCGTTACCGGGGAGCTGTTTTTT.

This chain's CDR3 is CASSSGLAGEDTQYF. CDR3 DNA sequence: TGCGCCAGCTCCTCCGGACTAGCGGGAGAAGATACGCAGTATTTT. V and J are TRBV5-1 and TRBJ2-3; 13 nucleotides match TRBD2. The CDR3 has 15 residues. Germline loops: CDR1 SGHRS, CDR2 YFSETQ. V gave up 7 bases and J gave up 5 bases; unmatched junction bases: 7. The full variable domain, in which reference TRBV5-1 and TRBJ2-3 provide the parts outside the CDR3, is KAGVTQTPRYLIKTRGQQVTLSCSPISGHRSVSWYQQTPGQGLQFLFEYFSETQRNKGNFPGRFSGRQFSNSRSEMNVSTLELGDSALYLCASSSGLAGEDTQYFGPGTRLTVL.

The gene calls are TRBV11-2 and TRBJ2-1, with 11 positions matching TRBD1. J was trimmed by 8 bases and V by 4 bases; bases with no gene match: 4. Germline CDR1 and CDR2: SGHAT and FQNNGV. The CDR3 has 14 amino acids. CDR3 residues: CASSWDRGMDEQFF. The CDR3 bases are TGTGCCAGCAGCTGGGACAGGGGGATGGATGAGCAGTTCTTC.

This chain connects TRBV27 to TRBJ1-2; possibly TRBD1 for D (6 bases). V shed 6 bases and J shed 3 bases, with 17 bases lying between them. CDR1 MNHEY and CDR2 SMNVEV come from the germline V gene (reference sequence). The CDR3 is 15 amino acids. This CDR3 reads CASSPTGQSYYGYTF. CDR3 sequence (DNA): TGTGCCAGCAGCCCGACCGGACAGAGTTACTATGGCTACACCTTC.

This clone was observed a single time. The J gene is TRBJ2-7, the V gene TRBV4-2, with D possibly TRBD2 on 5 matching bases. V shed 3 bases and J shed 1 base, with 16 bases lying between them. There are 16 residues in the CDR3. Looked up from germline, CDR1 is LGHNA and CDR2 is YNFKEQ. As DNA, the CDR3 is TGTGCCAGCAGCCAGGGAATGGGGTGGGAGTCCTACGAGCAGTACTTC. It specifies CASSQGMGWESYEQYF.

This chain joins TRBV5-4 and TRBJ1-3; possibly TRBD1 for D (5 bases). The V and J ends lost 6 bases and 2 bases respectively, with 12 bases between them. The V gene's germline CDR1 is SGHNT and CDR2 YYREEE (reference sequence). The CDR3 is 14 residues long. CDR3 amino acids: CASKLGTAGNTIYF. CDR3 DNA: TGTGCCAGCAAACTCGGGACGGCTGGAAACACCATATATTTT.

The gene calls are TRBV27 and TRBJ2-3, with 8 nucleotides matching TRBD1. After removal of 5 bases from V and 7 bases from J, the junction contained 8 bases not matched to a gene. The CDR3 loop spans 14 amino acids. Germline V CDR1 and CDR2: MNHEY, SMNVEV (reference sequence). CDR3 bases: TGTGCCAGCAGTACGGCAGGGGGCCCCTATACGCAGTATTTT. It codes for CASSTAGGPYTQYF.

For this clone: Other DNA sequences in the same sample also yield this CDR3. V is TRBV2 and J is TRBJ2-1; D gene unclear. Trimming stripped 4 bases from V and 8 bases from J, with 3 bases between. The CDR3 sequence is 10 residues long. CDR1 SNHLY and CDR2 FYNNEI come from the germline V gene. Here the CDR3 DNA reads TGTGCCAGCAGTGTTTATGAGCAGTTCTTC. Amino acids: CASSVYEQFF.

The rearrangement uses TRBV7-9 and TRBJ2-1; D not resolved. CDR3 size: 16 residues. The germline V and J ends were trimmed by 0 bases and 3 bases, with 12 bases remaining between them. From germline, CDR1 is SEHNR and CDR2 FQNEAQ (reference sequence). The chain's CDR3 is CASSLAGWAVYNEQFF. The CDR3 coding sequence is TGTGCCAGCAGCTTAGCGGGGTGGGCCGTCTACAATGAGCAGTTCTTC. The complete variable domain, with remaining parts taken from reference TRBV7-9 and TRBJ2-1, reads DTGVSQNPRHKITKRGQNVTFRCDPISEHNRLYWYRQTLGQGPEFLTYFQNEAQLEKSRLLSDRFSAERPKGSFSTLEIQRTEQGDSAMYLCASSLAGWAVYNEQFFGPGTRLTVL.

The chain combines TRBV5-1 with TRBJ2-3; 9 positions agree with TRBD1. J was trimmed by 0 bases and V by 7 bases; bases with no gene match: 12. Germline assignment: CDR1 SGHRS and CDR2 YFSETQ. The CDR3 has 17 amino acids. CDR3 sequence (DNA): TGCGCCAGCTCATCCGGGACAGGGTCTTTCAGCACAGATACGCAGTATTTT. It codes for CASSSGTGSFSTDTQYF.

The chain uses TRBV7-8 and TRBJ2-5; D is possibly TRBD1 (5 bases). V lost 5 bases and J lost 4, with 26 bases in between. This CDR3 contains 18 residues. The germline CDR1 and CDR2 sequences are SGHVS and FQNEAQ. The CDR3 DNA reads as TGTGCCAGCAGCCTTTCACTCACCCGACAGTCAAAAATAGAGACCCAGTACTTC. As protein: CASSLSLTRQSKIETQYF.

The chain uses TRBV27 and TRBJ1-5, with D perhaps TRBD1 (6 bases). Germline V lookup: CDR1 MNHEY, CDR2 SMNVEV (reference sequence). The CDR3 is made up of 16 amino acids. The ends were cut back, 2 bases at V and 6 bases at J, with 17 bases in the middle. This CDR3 is CASSLRGPGDRQPQHF. The CDR3 DNA reads TGTGCCAGCAGTTTACGTGGCCCAGGGGATCGTCAGCCCCAGCATTTT.